A single T cell receptor beta chain is shown here with its context. The antigen remains unidentified. Germline CDR1 MGHDK, CDR2 SYGVNS. The CDR3 has 18 amino acids. V was clipped by 5 bases and J by 1 base; unmatched bases: 11. These data belong to a study of cytomegalovirus exposure and HLA in healthy donors. The PCR had 60 Vbeta and 13 Jbeta primers. Here immunoSEQ multiplex PCR was the method, and the copy in TCRdb shows in-frame clones only, minus some. The sample records under 200,000 clones, roughly 85% being singletons. General study results and limits: Researchers reported in a later analysis that a missense DCLRE1C variant was tied to TCR beta V- and J-gene trimming. As a later analysis revealed, the rate of TCR association differed by HLA locus, with DRB1 most and HLA-C fewest. Sequencing artifact likely explains a cluster of highly shared sequence variants.

The sequence was obtained from a woman aged 18-29 years in good health and CMV-seronegative. The chain has TRBV25-1 and TRBJ2-1; the match to TRBD2 covers 10 bases. The source material was PBMCs. CDR3 nucleotides: TGTGCCAGCAGTTCTAGTCCTAGCGGGAGTTGGTCCTACAATGAGCAGTTCTTC. Translating gives CASSSSPSGSWSYNEQFF.